One and the same sample provided the 6 T cell receptor beta chains below, sequenced in a study of blood T cells in healthy people across ages (dated by TCRdb to between 2014 and 2016). The library relied on 5' RACE. TCRdb names Illumina HiSeq 2500 as the instrument used. A second about 7 to 11 cycle PCR used a sample-barcoded 5' primer and a J-beta primer mix. Using fastp at Q25 and MiXCR, TCRdb reprocessed the public reads and kept productive beta chains. All rows with the same CDR3 protein become a single entry with the most common DNA and genes. Here the sample has approximately 1.5 million distinct CDR3 sequences; roughly 32% occur a single time. 11% of the sample goes to the ten largest clones. Sequencing was done on a sample of blood. The receptors stem from a woman aged 25 to 45 in good health.

About this clonotype itself: The junction differs from germline at one of its ends, possibly a read error. The rearrangement uses TRBV20-1 and TRBJ2-1; 12 nucleotides align to TRBD2. In germline, CDR1 is DFQATT, CDR2 SNEGSKA (reference sequence). This CDR3 is 15 amino acids long. The CDR3, as DNA: TGCAGTGCTAAACGACTAGCGGGGGACTACAATGAGCGGTTCTTC. Translating gives CSAKRLAGDYNERFF.

The chain carries TRBV5-1 and TRBJ2-1, with TRBD1 matching over 7 bases. V lost 5 bases, J lost 9 bases, and 8 bases stayed unmatched. CDR1 is SGHRS, CDR2 YFSETQ, per germline. The CDR3 is 13 residues long. The DNA for the CDR3 is TGCGCCAGCAGTTACGACAGGGTTGGTGAGCAGTTCTTC. The encoded protein is CASSYDRVGEQFF.

This rearrangement joins TRBV27 to TRBJ2-1; 7 bases align to TRBD1. The CDR3 length is 15 residues. The ends lost 6 bases at V and 2 bases at J; junction bases unmatched: 7. Germline lookup yields CDR1 MNHEY and CDR2 SMNVEV (reference sequence). The CDR3 bases are TGTGCCAGCAGATCCGGGACAGTTGCCTACAATGAGCAGTTCTTC. Translated: CASRSGTVAYNEQFF.

This CDR3 is CSATRPVEGGYTF. DNA for the CDR3: TGCAGTGCCACCAGACCTGTGGAGGGTGGCTACACCTTC. The genes are TRBV20-1 and TRBJ1-2; D gene ambiguous. The CDR3 is 13 residues long. CDR1 is DFQATT, CDR2 SNEGSKA, per germline (reference sequence). Trimming removed 6 bases from V and 7 bases from J, with 18 bases in between.

This chain uses TRBV12-3 or TRBV12-4 with TRBJ2-3; D gene ambiguous. The CDR3 totals 15 residues. V was cut by 7 bases and J by 1 base, with 15 bases left in between. CDR3 region: CASTPTMLRTDTQYF. The CDR3 bases are TGTGCCAGCACCCCCACCATGCTACGCACAGATACGCAGTATTTT.

The rearrangement joins TRBV27 to TRBJ2-3; a possible D gene is TRBD1 (6 bases). Trimming removed 7 bases at V and 6 bases at J, with 23 bases between. The CDR3 has 16 amino acids. Germline CDR1 reads MNHEY; CDR2 reads SMNVEV (reference sequence). CDR3 loop: CASTRRRTEKGDTQYF. The DNA for the CDR3 is TGTGCCAGCACTCGACGTCGGACAGAAAAAGGCGATACGCAGTATTTT.